The rows below give T cell receptor beta chains drawn from one sample of a study of blood T cell repertoires in COVID-19. Assay used: immunoSEQ multiplex PCR; TCRdb lists only in-frame clones, some missing. The sample yields 200,000 or so clones, around 80% seen once. Specimen: peripheral blood. The receptor source for this set is a human donor in a cohort sampled during active COVID-19. CDR3s include the opening cysteine and the closing phenylalanine or tryptophan. Fields, in order: CDR3 protein, CDR3 DNA, clone size, D gene, V gene, J gene. The D gene is left open where the match is weak. Size is stated for part of the rows, as once, few or many counts, or as a class when the clone is expanded.

CASSLRLAEYNEQFF	TGTGCCAGCAGCCTGAGACTAGCGGAATACAATGAGCAGTTCTTC	-	TRBD2	TRBV7-9	TRBJ2-1
CASSFFEPGGYTF	TGTGCCAGCAGTTTCTTTGAACCGGGGGGCTACACCTTC	-	-	TRBV12-3/TRBV12-4	TRBJ1-2
CASTHGRNTGELFF	TGTGCCAGCACCCACGGTAGGAACACCGGGGAGCTGTTTTTT	-	-	TRBV6-6	TRBJ2-2
CASSPGLAGGPPFYNEQFF	TGCGCCAGCAGCCCCGGACTAGCGGGAGGGCCCCCCTTTTACAATGAGCAGTTCTTC	once	TRBD2	TRBV5-1	TRBJ2-1
CASTRQGRRNTEAFF	TGTGCCAGCACGAGGCAGGGGCGTAGGAACACTGAAGCTTTCTTT	-	-	TRBV28	TRBJ1-1
CASSTRLQVLGTEAFF	TGTGCCAGCTCGACGCGGCTTCAAGTATTAGGCACTGAAGCTTTCTTT	-	-	TRBV18	TRBJ1-1
CASSLGRGQPQHF	TGTGCCAGCAGCTTAGGTCGCGGGCAGCCCCAGCATTTT	few	-	TRBV5-4	TRBJ1-5
CASSHGGEAFF	TGTGCCAGCAGCCACGGGGGGGAAGCTTTCTTT	-	-	TRBV4-2	TRBJ1-1
CASSLLGHSTYQETQYF	TGTGCCAGCAGTTTATTGGGCCACAGCACCTACCAAGAGACCCAGTACTTC	few	-	TRBV28	TRBJ2-5
CATSRRTGDSYEQYF	TGTGCCACCAGCAGAAGGACAGGTGACTCCTACGAGCAGTACTTC	-	TRBD1	TRBV15	TRBJ2-7
CASSLRKQGHRLFNEQFF	TGTGCCAGCAGCTTGAGAAAACAGGGGCATAGATTGTTCAATGAGCAGTTCTTC	-	TRBD1	TRBV27	TRBJ2-1
CSVLGADSYTGELFF	TGCAGCGTTTTGGGTGCTGACAGCTACACCGGGGAGCTGTTTTTT	-	-	TRBV29-1	TRBJ2-2
CASSPDGRSRETQYF	TGTGCCAGCTCACCAGATGGCAGGTCACGAGAGACCCAGTACTTC	-	-	TRBV18	TRBJ2-5
CASSMHGQGRDNEQFF	TGTGCCAGTAGTATGCACGGACAGGGTCGCGACAATGAGCAGTTCTTC	-	TRBD1	TRBV19	TRBJ2-1
CASSQGTVNSPLHF	TGCGCCAGCAGCCAGGGGACAGTTAATTCACCCCTCCACTTT	-	TRBD1	TRBV4-1	TRBJ1-6
CASGLAKQGTTEAFF	TGTGCTAGTGGTTTGGCTAAACAGGGTACCACTGAAGCTTTCTTT	once	-	TRBV12-5	TRBJ1-1